Listed here are 2 T cell receptor beta chains from one sample, sequenced in a study of PD-L1 blockade in urothelial cancer. The method was immunoSEQ multiplex PCR; TCRdb's version includes in-frame clones alone and lacks a portion of them. The sample holds tens of thousands of clones, 79% seen once. Time point meaning: pretreatment peripheral blood. Source: PBMCs, taken around atezolizumab (anti-PD-L1) treatment. The receptors originated from an older man with urothelial cancer.

The chain combines TRBV20-1 with TRBJ2-5, with 7 positions matching TRBD1. The V and J ends lost 4 bases and 9 bases, in that order; junction bases with no gene match: 2. Germline V gene lookup returns CDR1 DFQATT and CDR2 SNEGSKA (reference sequence). The CDR3 is 10 residues long. CDR3 amino acids: CSAITGAQYF. The CDR3 DNA reads as TGCAGTGCTATAACAGGGGCCCAGTACTTC.

The J gene is TRBJ1-3, the V gene TRBV7-9; 9 bases are a match to TRBD1. Trimming cost V 8 bases and J 4 bases; bases outside gene matches: 9. CDR1 and CDR2 (germline): SEHNR, FQNEAQ (reference sequence). This CDR3 is built from 15 residues. The CDR3 protein is CASQSQGAAGNTIYF. CDR3 coding DNA: TGTGCCAGCCAATCACAGGGGGCGGCCGGAAACACCATATATTTT.